One TCR beta chain is described in this entry. The antigen remains unidentified. To make TCR beta libraries, researchers used iRepertoire HTBI primers and Arm-PCR of CDR3 regions. One entry per CDR3 protein, called by TCRdb with MiXCR from the multiplex PCR reads. The sample comprises approximately 690,000 distinct CDR3 sequences, roughly 30% of which are singletons, and about 42% rests with the top ten. This specimen comes from a study of regulatory T cells in long-lasting Graves disease. Overall study results and limits: New patients shared fewer public clonotypes (approximately 1,000) than persistent patients did (2,741).

As for time point: persistent/refractory GD, antithyroid drugs over 5 years with positive TRAb. The TCR library was prepared using RNA isolated from PBMCs. Trimming cost V 8 bases and J 1 base, with 11 bases left between them. CDR1 is MNHEY, CDR2 SMNVEV, per germline (reference sequence). This CDR3 is built from 13 residues. The receptor comes from a female donor with Graves disease. The chain uses TRBV27 and TRBJ1-1; unclear D gene. The material was peripheral blood mononuclear cells (PBMCs), obtained when the disease was refractory, from a patient treated with antithyroid drugs. This chain's CDR3 is CASAWAPNTEAFF. The CDR3 region has the DNA TGTGCCAGCGCCTGGGCCCCGAACACTGAAGCTTTCTTT.